This paragraph covers one TCR beta chain sequence. What it recognizes is unknown. Libraries were prepared by immunoSEQ multiplex PCR; TCRdb keeps only in-frame clonotypes and omits some of them. The profile shows around 300,000 clones, around 90% of them singletons. These data originate in a study of Ad26.COV2.S vaccination and SARS-CoV-2 variants. About the research overall: Enrollment placed the donor in the COV1001 Ad26.COV2.S trial arm. Donor got 5x10^10 or 1x10^11 viral particles of Ad26.COV2.S. Findings of the study overall: Spike-specific responses of CD8+ and CD4+ T cells were reported to display substantial breadth after vaccination.

Sample treatment: around 19 received Ad26.COV2.S at low or high dose, single or two shots; about 5 received placebo; per-sample allocation not given. Samples came from day 63 after the first vaccine or placebo injection. Based in Boston, the donor was an adult of 18-55 years. This CDR3 comprises 15 residues. The germline V gene has CDR1 MDHEN and CDR2 SYDVKM. V trimming: 6 bases; J trimming: 2 bases; junction bases outside the gene matches: 9. The receptor was isolated from a person between 18 and 60 years old who received the Ad26.COV2.S COVID-19 vaccine or a placebo. V usage is TRBV28 and J usage is TRBJ1-2; 7 nucleotides line up with TRBD1. The starting material was peripheral blood, obtained in a trial of Ad26.COV2.S vaccine versus placebo. The CDR3 loop is CASSRRGTANYGYTF. The CDR3 DNA reads TGTGCCAGCAGCCGTCGCGGGACAGCGAACTATGGCTACACCTTC.